This TCR beta chain was obtained from a study of T cell repertoires in aging, cancer and after chemotherapy. Germline values: CDR1 SGHKS, CDR2 YYEKEE (reference sequence). V shed 2 bases and J 4 bases; nucleotides not matched to a gene: 8. This CDR3 contains 15 residues. TCR beta rearrangements were amplified from peripheral blood genomic DNA. Multiplex touch-down PCR with TRB-A/B primers amplified rearranged V-D-J TRB sequences. TCRdb recomputed calls from the multiplex PCR reads with MiXCR, one row per CDR3 protein. The sample consists of around 540 distinct CDR3 sequences, 25% to 30% of them appearing once.

The sequence came from a human donor with a solid tumor. Sequencing input: blood. V and J are TRBV5-5 and TRBJ1-1, with 7 bases aligning to TRBD1. The CDR3 sequence: CASSLFAGGSTEAFF. CDR3 nucleotide sequence: TGTGCCAGCAGCTTATTTGCAGGGGGGAGCACTGAAGCTTTCTTT. The full variable domain, with the rest looked up from reference TRBV5-5 and TRBJ1-1, is DAGVTQSPTHLIKTRGQQVTLRCSPISGHKSVSWYQQVLGQGPQFIFQYYEKEERGRGNFPDRFSARQFPNYSSELNVNALLLGDSALYLCASSLFAGGSTEAFFGQGTRLTVV.